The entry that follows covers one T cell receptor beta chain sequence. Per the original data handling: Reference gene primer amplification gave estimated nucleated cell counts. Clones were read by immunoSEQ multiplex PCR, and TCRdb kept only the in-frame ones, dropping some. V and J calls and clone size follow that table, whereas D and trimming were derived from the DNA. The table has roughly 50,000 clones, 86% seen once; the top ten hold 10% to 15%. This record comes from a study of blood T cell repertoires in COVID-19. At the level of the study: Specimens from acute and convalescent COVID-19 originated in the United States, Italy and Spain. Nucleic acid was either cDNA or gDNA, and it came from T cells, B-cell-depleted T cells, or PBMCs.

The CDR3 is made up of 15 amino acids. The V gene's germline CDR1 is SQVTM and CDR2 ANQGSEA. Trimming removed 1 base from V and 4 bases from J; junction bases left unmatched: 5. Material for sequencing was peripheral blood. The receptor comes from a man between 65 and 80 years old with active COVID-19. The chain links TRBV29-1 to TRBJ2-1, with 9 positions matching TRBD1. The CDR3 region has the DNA TGCAGCGTTGAAGGTGGGGACAGGGCTTACAATGAGCAGTTCTTC. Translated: CSVEGGDRAYNEQFF.